The TCR beta chain described here comes from a study of regulatory T cells in long-lasting Graves disease (dated by TCRdb to the early 2020s). Regarding the complete study: In the newly diagnosed Graves' disease group, patients had been taking antithyroid drugs for less than 3 months. Peripheral blood TCR sequencing and RNA sequencing compared persistent Graves' disease patients with newly diagnosed Graves' disease patients. The study took place in China and was registered as a clinical trial. TCR sequencing covered around 13 persistent and 20 newly diagnosed Graves' disease patients, 33 samples in total.

This clonotype was counted ten times or more. No antigen is known for it. Base qualities are missing; no much larger clone stands one base away. The meaning of the sample's time point label: newly diagnosed GD, antithyroid drugs for less than 3 months. For both TCR sequencing and RNA sequencing, RNA was extracted from PBMCs in TRIzol. The diagnosis of Graves' disease followed American Thyroid Association guidelines. Patients for the study were recruited at an endocrinology department in Xi'an, China. Each patient gave 7.5 to 10 milliliters of peripheral blood, collected in an EDTA anticoagulant tube. PBMCs were isolated by Ficoll Paque Plus density gradient separation without further T cell sorting. An Agilent 2100 Bioanalyzer and agarose gel were used to check RNA quality, while a NanoDrop 2000 measured RNA concentration. Study-level results and caveats: Peripheral blood alone was examined, since thyroid tissue, which constituted the primary lesion, could not be accessed. Compared with newly diagnosed patients, patients with persistent Graves' disease had lower TCR Shannon entropy and fewer highly expanded clones, which suggests clonal expansion. The small sample size was acknowledged by the authors as a limitation that may reduce accuracy. More public clonotypes were shared among persistent patients (2,741) than among newly diagnosed patients (roughly 1,000). Persistent disease showed preferential use of TRBV28, TRBJ1-2 and TRBJ2-5, whereas newly diagnosed disease favored TRBV20-1 and TRBJ2-1. Only the TCR beta chain was sequenced and analyzed.

Libraries were built with multiplex PCR. The sequencer listed for this sample is Illumina HiSeq 4000. CDR3 regions were amplified by Arm-PCR with iRepertoire HTBI primers to construct TCR beta libraries. PCR products were gel purified before sequencing. The authors' analysis ran thus. Gene usage analysis of CDR3 amino acid clonotypes used the 60 to 80 TRBV and more than 13 TRBJ segments found across samples. Filtered high-quality paired reads were merged into contigs using COPE and FqMerger. BLAST was used to align contigs to IMGT TRBV, TRBD and TRBJ reference genes, with CDR3 defined following IMGT. Clonotypes above 0.1% frequency were classified as highly expanded clones. Repertoire diversity was measured by Shannon entropy, and V-J evenness by the Gini coefficient. Clonotypes shared by more than one individual were considered public. TCRdb redid the processing of the public reads, applying fastp at Q25 and MiXCR, and retained in-frame beta chains. Rows are combined by CDR3 protein, so each entry shows the most common genes and DNA. TCRdb, not the original authors, processed these V and J calls. In this sample the table shows roughly 410,000 distinct CDR3 sequences, about 15% of which occur a single time. Approximately 7.8% of the sample rests with the top ten.

The CDR3 numbers 12 residues from cysteine through phenylalanine. Only the CDR3 part of the read is kept: 36 bases, read in frame from the first base. V loses 6 bases, J loses 1 base, and the germline ends lie 5 bases apart. The germline V gene sets CDR1 to KGHDR and CDR2 to SFDVKD. The same specimen was also included in a second study, on T cells in Graves' hyperthyroidism and ophthalmopathy. The second study's paper adds: Stable Graves' hyperthyroidism was defined as the absence of progression to ophthalmopathy over 18 months of follow-up. Hyperthyroidism patients were newly diagnosed, with disease duration under 2 months, and aged 18 to 65 years. Exclusion was applied to patients with uncontrolled infections, other autoimmune diseases, pregnancy or lactation. Diagnoses were based on clinical symptoms, serum thyroxine and TRAb, thyroid ultrasound and orbital computed tomography. For the first round of RT-PCR on the TCR CDR3, the HTBI primer set was used together with the Qiagen OneStep RT-PCR kit. Most expanded thyroid clonotypes (frequency above 0.001) were also detected in blood, a finding suggesting that blood repertoires may reflect thyroid immune responses. A 13 V-J signature model separated ophthalmopathy from stable hyperthyroidism, with around 91% sensitivity and about 81% specificity in cross-validation and 80%/75% in testing. During validation, the model predicted progression to ophthalmopathy a median of approximately 6 months ahead of onset, with almost 71% sensitivity and under 85% specificity. TCR V-J signatures able to tell the groups apart were searched for in a discovery cohort of 95 or so patients, of whom under 45 had Graves' ophthalmopathy and some 60 had stable Graves' hyperthyroidism. An independent validation cohort of 18 to 20 hyperthyroidism patients and roughly 16 patients who later progressed to ophthalmopathy tested prospective prediction of ophthalmopathy. The approximately 97 discovery patients were randomly divided into training and test sets at a 7:3 ratio. The study also compared thyroid tissue and blood T-cell repertoires from several Graves' hyperthyroidism patients. Once sampling was done, hyperthyroidism patients were given methimazole at a starting dose of 30 mg daily, whereas ophthalmopathy patients were given high-dose intravenous methylprednisolone. Libraries were constructed in a second round of multiplex PCR, after which size selection and purification were performed. Paired-end sequencing of the libraries was performed with 100 bp reads on an Illumina HiSeq2000. SOAPnuke was used to process the raw data, throwing out any read that contained adapters or uncalled bases, had a mean Phred below 15, or lacked an exact constant-primer or identifier match. COPE v1.2.5 was used to merge high-quality paired reads, and clonotypes were defined as unique nucleotide sequences. MiTCR v1.1 was used to align the clonotypes against IMGT TRBV, TRBD and TRBJ reference segments. Analysis was restricted to V-J combinations with a frequency above 0.0001, which covered roughly 99% of repertoires. A TCS score was defined as the ratio between F50 (clonal expansion) and ExV (chaos), using BLOSUM62-based TCRdist between CDR3 peptides within each V-J. Welch's t-statistics and random forest reduced around 510 V-J features to 13, which were used in a naive Bayes classifier (R e1071). No statistical method was used to fix the sample size in advance, and group allocation was not hidden from the investigators. The paper describes TCR Vbeta CDR3 sequencing of around 130 peripheral blood samples, made up of about 40 ophthalmopathy patients, roughly 75 hyperthyroidism patients and about 17 progressor patients.

Sequenced material: peripheral blood mononuclear cells (PBMCs), taken at new diagnosis, from a patient treated with antithyroid drugs. The origin of this receptor is a woman between 40 and 55 years old with Graves disease. Donor details come from another sample of the same person, matched by shared clones. Recombination connected TRBV24-1 to TRBJ1-1; too little of a D gene remains to name it. The DNA sequence is as follows: TGTGCCACCAGTAATAGGAACACTGAAGCTTTCTTT. Its translation reads: CATSNRNTEAFF.